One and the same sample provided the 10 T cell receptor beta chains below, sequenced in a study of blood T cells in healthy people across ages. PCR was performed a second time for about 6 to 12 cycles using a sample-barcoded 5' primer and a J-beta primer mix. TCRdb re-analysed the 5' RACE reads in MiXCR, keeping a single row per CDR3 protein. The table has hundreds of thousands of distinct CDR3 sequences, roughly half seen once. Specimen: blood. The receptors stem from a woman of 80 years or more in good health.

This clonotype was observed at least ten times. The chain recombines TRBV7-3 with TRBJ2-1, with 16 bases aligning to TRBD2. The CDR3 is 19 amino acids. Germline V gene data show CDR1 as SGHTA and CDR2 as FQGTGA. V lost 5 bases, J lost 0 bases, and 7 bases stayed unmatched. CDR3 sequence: CASSHGTSGRGSSYNEQFF. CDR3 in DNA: TGTGCCAGCAGCCATGGGACTAGCGGGAGGGGGAGCTCCTACAATGAGCAGTTCTTC.

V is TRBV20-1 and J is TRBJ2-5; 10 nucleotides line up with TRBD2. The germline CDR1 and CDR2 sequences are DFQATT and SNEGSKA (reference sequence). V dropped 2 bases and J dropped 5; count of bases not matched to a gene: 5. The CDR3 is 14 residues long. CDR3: CSARTLAGLETQYF. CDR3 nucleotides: TGCAGTGCTAGAACACTAGCGGGGTTGGAGACCCAGTACTTC.

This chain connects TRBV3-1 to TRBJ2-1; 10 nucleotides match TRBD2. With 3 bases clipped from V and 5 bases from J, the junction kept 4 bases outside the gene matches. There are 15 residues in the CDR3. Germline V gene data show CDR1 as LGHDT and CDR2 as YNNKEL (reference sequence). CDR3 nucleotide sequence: TGTGCCAGCAGCCATGTGACTAGCGGGCACAATGAGCAGTTCTTC. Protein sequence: CASSHVTSGHNEQFF.

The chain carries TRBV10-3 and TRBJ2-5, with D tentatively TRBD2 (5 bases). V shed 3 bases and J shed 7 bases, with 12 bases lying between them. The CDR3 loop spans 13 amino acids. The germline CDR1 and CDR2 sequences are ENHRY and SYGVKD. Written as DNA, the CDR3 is TGTGCCATCAGTGACGGAGGCGAACGGACCCAGTACTTC. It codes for CAISDGGERTQYF.

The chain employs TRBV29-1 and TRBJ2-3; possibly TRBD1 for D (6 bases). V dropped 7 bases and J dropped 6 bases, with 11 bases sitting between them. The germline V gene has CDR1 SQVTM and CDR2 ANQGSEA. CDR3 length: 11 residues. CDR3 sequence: CSAEQGDTQYF. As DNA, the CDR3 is TGCAGCGCAGAGCAGGGGGATACGCAGTATTTT.

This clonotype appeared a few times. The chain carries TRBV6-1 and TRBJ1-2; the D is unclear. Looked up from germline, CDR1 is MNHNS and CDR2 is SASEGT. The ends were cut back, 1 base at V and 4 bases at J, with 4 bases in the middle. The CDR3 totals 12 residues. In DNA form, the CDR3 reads TGTGCCAGCAGTGAAGTTGCCTATGGCTACACCTTC. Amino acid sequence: CASSEVAYGYTF.

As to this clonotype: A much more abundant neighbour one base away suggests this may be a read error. CDR3 coding DNA: TGCGCCAGCAGCTCGATGACTGGCGGGGGGACCCAGTACTTC. Translation: CASSSMTGGGTQYF. The V gene is TRBV5-1, the J gene TRBJ2-5; TRBD2 agrees at 7 bases. Germline V CDR1 and CDR2: SGHRS, YFSETQ. J gave up 7 bases and V 3 bases, and 9 bases lay outside the gene matches. The CDR3 spans 14 residues.

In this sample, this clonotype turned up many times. In DNA form, the CDR3 reads TGCGCCAGCCAGGGACAGACAACCGGGGAGCTGTTTTTT. As protein: CASQGQTTGELFF. The chain recombines TRBV5-1 with TRBJ2-2; TRBD1 aligns across 7 bases. The CDR3 is 13 amino acids. Germline loops: CDR1 SGHRS, CDR2 YFSETQ. V lost 7 bases and J lost 5; bases outside the gene matches: 5.

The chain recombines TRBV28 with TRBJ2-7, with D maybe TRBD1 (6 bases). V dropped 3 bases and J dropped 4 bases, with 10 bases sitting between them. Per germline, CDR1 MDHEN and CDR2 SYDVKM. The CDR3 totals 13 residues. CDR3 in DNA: TGTGCCAGCAGTTTTGCGGACAGATACGAGCAGTACTTC. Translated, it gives CASSFADRYEQYF.

The CDR3 bases are TGCAGCGTTGAAAGAGTCAGGGAAAACGAGCAGTACTTC. Translated, it gives CSVERVRENEQYF. V and J are TRBV29-1 and TRBJ2-4, with a possible D match to TRBD1 (5 bases). The J call may not be correct, given that the DNA end is closer to TRBJ2-7. In germline, CDR1 is SQVTM, CDR2 ANQGSEA. CDR3 size: 13 residues.